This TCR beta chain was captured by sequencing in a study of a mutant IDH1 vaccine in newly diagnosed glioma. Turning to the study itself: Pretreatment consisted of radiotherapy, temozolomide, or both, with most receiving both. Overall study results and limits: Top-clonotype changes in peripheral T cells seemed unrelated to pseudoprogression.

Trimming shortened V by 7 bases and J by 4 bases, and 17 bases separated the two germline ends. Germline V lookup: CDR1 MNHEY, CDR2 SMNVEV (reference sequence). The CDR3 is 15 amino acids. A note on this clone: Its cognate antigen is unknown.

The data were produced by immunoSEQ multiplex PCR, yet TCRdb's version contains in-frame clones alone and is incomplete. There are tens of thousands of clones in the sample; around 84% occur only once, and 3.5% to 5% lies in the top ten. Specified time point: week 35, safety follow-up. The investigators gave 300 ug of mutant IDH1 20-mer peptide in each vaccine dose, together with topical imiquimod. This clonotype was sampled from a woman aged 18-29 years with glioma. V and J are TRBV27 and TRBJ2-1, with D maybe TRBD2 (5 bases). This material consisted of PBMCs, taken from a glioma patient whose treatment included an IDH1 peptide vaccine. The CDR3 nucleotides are TGTGCCAGCACCCCTGGGCTAGCAGCTTACAATGAGCAGTTCTTC. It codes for CASTPGLAAYNEQFF.